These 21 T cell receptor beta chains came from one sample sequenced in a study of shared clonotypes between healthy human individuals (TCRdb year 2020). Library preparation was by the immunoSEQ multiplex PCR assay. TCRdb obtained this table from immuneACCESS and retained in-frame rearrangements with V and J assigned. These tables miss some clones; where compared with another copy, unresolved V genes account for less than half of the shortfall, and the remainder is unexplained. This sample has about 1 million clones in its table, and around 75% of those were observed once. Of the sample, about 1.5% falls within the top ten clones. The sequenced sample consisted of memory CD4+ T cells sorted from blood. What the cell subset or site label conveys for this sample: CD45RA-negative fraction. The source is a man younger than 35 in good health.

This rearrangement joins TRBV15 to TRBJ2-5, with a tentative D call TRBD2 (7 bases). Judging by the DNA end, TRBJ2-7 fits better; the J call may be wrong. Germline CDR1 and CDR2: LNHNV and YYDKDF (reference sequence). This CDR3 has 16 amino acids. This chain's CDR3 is CATSRAGGADSYEQYF. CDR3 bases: TGTGCCACCAGCAGAGCTGGGGGGGCCGACTCCTACGAGCAGTACTTC.

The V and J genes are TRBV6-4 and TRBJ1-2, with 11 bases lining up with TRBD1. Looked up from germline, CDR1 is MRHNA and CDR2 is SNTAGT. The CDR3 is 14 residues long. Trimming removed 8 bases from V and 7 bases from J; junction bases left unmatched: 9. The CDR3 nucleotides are TGTGCCAGCCGATCAGGACAGGGGGCATTTGGCTACACCTTC. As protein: CASRSGQGAFGYTF.

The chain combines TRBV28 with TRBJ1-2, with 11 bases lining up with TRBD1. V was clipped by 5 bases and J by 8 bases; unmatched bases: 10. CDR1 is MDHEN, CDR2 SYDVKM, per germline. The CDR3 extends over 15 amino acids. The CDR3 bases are TGTGCCAGCAGTCTTCGGACAGGGGGCTTCTGGGGCTACACCTTC. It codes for CASSLRTGGFWGYTF.

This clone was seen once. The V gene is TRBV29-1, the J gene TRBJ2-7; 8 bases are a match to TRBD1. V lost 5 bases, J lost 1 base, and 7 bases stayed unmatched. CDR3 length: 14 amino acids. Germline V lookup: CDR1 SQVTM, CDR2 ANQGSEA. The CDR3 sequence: CSVRTGSPSYEQYF. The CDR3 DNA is TGCAGCGTTAGGACAGGGAGCCCATCCTACGAGCAGTACTTC.

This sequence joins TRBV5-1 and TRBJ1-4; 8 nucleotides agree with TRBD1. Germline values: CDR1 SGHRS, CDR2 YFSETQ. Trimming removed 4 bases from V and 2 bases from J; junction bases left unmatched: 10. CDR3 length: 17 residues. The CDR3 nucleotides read TGCGCCAGCAGCCTACAGGGGGGCGCAGTCACTAATGAAAAACTGTTTTTT. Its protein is CASSLQGGAVTNEKLFF.

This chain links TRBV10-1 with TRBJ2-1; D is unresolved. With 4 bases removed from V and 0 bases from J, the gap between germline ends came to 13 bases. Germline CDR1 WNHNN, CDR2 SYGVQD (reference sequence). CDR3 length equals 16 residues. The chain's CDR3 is CASSGKTASSYNEQFF. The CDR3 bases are TGCGCCAGCAGTGGGAAGACTGCAAGCTCCTACAATGAGCAGTTCTTC.

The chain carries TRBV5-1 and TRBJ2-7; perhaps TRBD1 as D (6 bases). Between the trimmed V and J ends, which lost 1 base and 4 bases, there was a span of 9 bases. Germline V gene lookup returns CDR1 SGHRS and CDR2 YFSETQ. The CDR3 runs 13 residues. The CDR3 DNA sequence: TGCGCCAGCAGCTTGAGTCAGGGGTACGAGCAGTACTTC. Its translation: CASSLSQGYEQYF.

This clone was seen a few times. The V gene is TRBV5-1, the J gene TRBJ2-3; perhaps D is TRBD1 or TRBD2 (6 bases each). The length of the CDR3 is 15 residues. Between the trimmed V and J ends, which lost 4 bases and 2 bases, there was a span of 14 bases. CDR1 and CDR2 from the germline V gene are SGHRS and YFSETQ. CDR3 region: CASSEGGGITDTQYF. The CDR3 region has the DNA TGCGCCAGCAGCGAGGGGGGCGGGATCACAGATACGCAGTATTTT.

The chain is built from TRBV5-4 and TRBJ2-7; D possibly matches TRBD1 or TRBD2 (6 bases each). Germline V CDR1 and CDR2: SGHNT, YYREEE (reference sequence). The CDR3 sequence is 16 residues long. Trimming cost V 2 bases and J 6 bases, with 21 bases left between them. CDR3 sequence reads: CASSLNGGRVLSEQYF. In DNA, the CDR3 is TGTGCCAGCAGCTTAAACGGGGGCAGGGTGCTAAGCGAGCAGTACTTC.

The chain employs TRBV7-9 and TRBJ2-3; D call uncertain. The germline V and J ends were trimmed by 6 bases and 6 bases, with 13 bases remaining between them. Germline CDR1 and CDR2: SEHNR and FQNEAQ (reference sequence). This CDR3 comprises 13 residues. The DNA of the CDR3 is TGTGCCAGCAGTCCCGCCGAGTGGGATACGCAGTATTTT. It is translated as CASSPAEWDTQYF.

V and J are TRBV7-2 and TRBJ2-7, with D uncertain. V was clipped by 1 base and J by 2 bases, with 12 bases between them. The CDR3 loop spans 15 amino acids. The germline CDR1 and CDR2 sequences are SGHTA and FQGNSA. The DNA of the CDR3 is TGTGCCAGCAGCTTAGATGCCACTGTGACCTACGAGCAGTACTTC. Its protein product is CASSLDATVTYEQYF. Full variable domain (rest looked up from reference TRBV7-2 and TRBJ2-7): GAGVSQSPSNKVTEKGKDVELRCDPISGHTALYWYRQSLGQGLEFLIYFQGNSAPDKSGLPSDRFSAERTGGSVSTLTIQRTQQEDSAVYLCASSLDATVTYEQYFGPGTRLTVT.

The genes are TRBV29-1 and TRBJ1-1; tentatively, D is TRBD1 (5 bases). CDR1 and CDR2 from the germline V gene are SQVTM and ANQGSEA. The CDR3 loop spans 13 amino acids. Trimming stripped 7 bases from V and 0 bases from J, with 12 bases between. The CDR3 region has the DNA TGCAGCGCGATGCGGGGCATGAACACTGAAGCTTTCTTT. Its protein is CSAMRGMNTEAFF.

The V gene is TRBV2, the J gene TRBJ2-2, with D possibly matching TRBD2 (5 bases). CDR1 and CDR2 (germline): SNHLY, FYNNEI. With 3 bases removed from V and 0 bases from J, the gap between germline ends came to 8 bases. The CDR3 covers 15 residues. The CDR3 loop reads CASSENSANTGELFF. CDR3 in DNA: TGTGCCAGCAGTGAGAATAGCGCGAACACCGGGGAGCTGTTTTTT.

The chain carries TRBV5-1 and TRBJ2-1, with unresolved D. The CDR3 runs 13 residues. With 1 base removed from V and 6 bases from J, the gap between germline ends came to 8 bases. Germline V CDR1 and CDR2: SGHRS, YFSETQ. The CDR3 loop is CASSLRPVNEQFF. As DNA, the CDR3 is TGCGCCAGCAGCTTGCGGCCCGTCAATGAGCAGTTCTTC.

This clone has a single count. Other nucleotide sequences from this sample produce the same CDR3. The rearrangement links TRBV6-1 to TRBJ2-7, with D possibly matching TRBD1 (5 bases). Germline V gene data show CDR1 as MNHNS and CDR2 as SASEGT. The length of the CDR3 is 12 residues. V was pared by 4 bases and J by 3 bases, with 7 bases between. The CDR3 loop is CASSVQGYEQYF. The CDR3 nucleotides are TGTGCCAGCAGTGTTCAGGGCTACGAGCAGTACTTC.

The CDR3 loop is CASSPPGLGQSSYEQYF. For the CDR3, the DNA is TGTGCCAGCTCACCACCCGGATTGGGACAGAGCTCCTACGAGCAGTACTTC. This chain links TRBV18 with TRBJ2-7; 7 nucleotides line up with TRBD1. This CDR3 is built from 17 residues. V was clipped by 0 bases and J by 0 bases; unmatched bases: 8. The germline V gene has CDR1 KGHSH and CDR2 LQKENI.

The chain's CDR3 is CAISAQGNTIYF. The CDR3, as DNA: TGTGCCATCAGTGCGCAAGGAAACACCATATATTTT. The chain carries TRBV10-3 and TRBJ1-3; D is undetermined. V lost 4 bases and J lost 4, with 5 bases in between. Per the germline V gene, CDR1 is ENHRY and CDR2 is SYGVKD. This CDR3 comprises 12 residues.

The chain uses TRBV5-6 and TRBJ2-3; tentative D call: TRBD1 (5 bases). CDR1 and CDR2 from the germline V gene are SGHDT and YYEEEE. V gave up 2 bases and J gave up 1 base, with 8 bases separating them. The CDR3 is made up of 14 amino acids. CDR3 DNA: TGTGCCAGCAGCTTACAGGAGCGCACAGATACGCAGTATTTT. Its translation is CASSLQERTDTQYF.

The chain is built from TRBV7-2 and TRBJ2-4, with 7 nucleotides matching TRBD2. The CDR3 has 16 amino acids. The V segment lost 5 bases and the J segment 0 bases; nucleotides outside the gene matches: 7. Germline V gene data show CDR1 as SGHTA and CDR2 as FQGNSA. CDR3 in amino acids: CASSQRIAGAKNIQYF. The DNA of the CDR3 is TGTGCCAGCAGCCAGCGGATAGCGGGAGCCAAAAACATTCAGTACTTC.

The CDR3: CASGESLHEKLFF. The CDR3, as DNA: TGTGCTAGTGGGGAGAGCTTGCATGAAAAACTGTTTTTT. V gene TRBV12-5 combines with J gene TRBJ1-4; D uncertain. V lost 6 bases and J lost 6, with 11 bases in between. Germline values: CDR1 LGHNT, CDR2 FRNRAP. The CDR3 has 13 residues.

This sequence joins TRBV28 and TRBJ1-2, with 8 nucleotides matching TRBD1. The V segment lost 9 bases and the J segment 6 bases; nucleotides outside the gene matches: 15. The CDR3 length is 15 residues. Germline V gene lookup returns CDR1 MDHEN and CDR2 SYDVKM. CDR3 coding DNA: TGTGCCAGTATTACCTCGGGACAGGTAGTTAATGGCTACACCTTC. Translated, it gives CASITSGQVVNGYTF.